The rows below give T cell receptor beta chains drawn from one sample of a study of T cell responses to AZD1222 COVID-19 vaccine. TCRdb's table, derived via immunoSEQ multiplex PCR, lists solely in-frame clones and lacks some. The sample includes about 120,000 clones, 75% to 90% of them seen just once. The sequenced sample was peripheral blood, obtained on day 0 of AZD1222 vaccination. The receptors come from an adult in good health. Each CDR3 is given with its conserved first and last residue. The order of the fields is J gene, D gene, V gene, clone size, CDR3 DNA, CDR3 protein. The D gene is left open where the match is weak. Clone size, where shown, is once, few, many, or a class for clones that have expanded.

>TRBJ1-2|.|TRBV19|.
TGTGCCAGTACGGGTAGGATACTAAAAAACTATGGCTACACCTTC
CASTGRILKNYGYTF
>TRBJ2-7|TRBD1|TRBV28|.
TGTGCCAGCAGCCCTACGGACAGGCTTAACGAGCAGTACTTC
CASSPTDRLNEQYF
>TRBJ1-5|.|TRBV29-1|.
TGCAGCGCCATGGGGGGGGCCCCAGATCAGCCCCAGCATTTT
CSAMGGAPDQPQHF
>TRBJ1-5|.|TRBV30|.
TGTGCCTGGAGCACCCTACTTAGCAATCAGCCCCAGCATTTT
CAWSTLLSNQPQHF
>TRBJ1-1|.|TRBV7-9|once
TGTGCCAGCAGCTTAGGGTGGGGGAGGGGAAACACTGAAGCTTTCTTT
CASSLGWGRGNTEAFF
>TRBJ1-2|.|TRBV7-2|.
TGTGCCAGCAGCTTAGACAGTAACTATGGCTACACCTTC
CASSLDSNYGYTF
>TRBJ2-7|TRBD2|TRBV3-1/TRBV3-2|.
TGTGCCAGCAGCCAAATAACTAGCGGAACCTACGAGCAGTACTTC
CASSQITSGTYEQYF
>TRBJ1-2|TRBD1|TRBV12-3/TRBV12-4|.
TGTGCCAGCACCGGGACAGGGACCTATGGCTACACCTTC
CASTGTGTYGYTF
>TRBJ1-1|.|TRBV19|.
TGTGCCAGTGCAACTACAGGTTGGGGCACTGAAGCTTTCTTT
CASATTGWGTEAFF
>TRBJ2-7|.|TRBV24-1|.
TGTGCCTCTGTTCACGGGTTGGGGCAGTACTTC
CASVHGLGQYF
>TRBJ2-7|.|TRBV14|.
TGTGCCAGCAGCCAAGATTTCCGTTTCCTCTACGAGCAGTACTTC
CASSQDFRFLYEQYF
>TRBJ1-1|.|TRBV2|.
TGTGCCAGCAGACAGTCGACCCAAGGGGGCACTGAAGCTTTCTTT
CASRQSTQGGTEAFF
>TRBJ1-1|.|TRBV5-1|.
TGCGCCAGCAGATGGGGGCAGGGGAATACTGAAGCTTTCTTT
CASRWGQGNTEAFF
>TRBJ2-7|.|TRBV6-5|.
TGTGCCACCAAGGTCCCCACCGGAGCGTACGAGCAGTACTTC
CATKVPTGAYEQYF
>TRBJ2-7|.|TRBV5-1|.
TGCGCCAGCAGCTTGGGGCAATCCTACGAGCAGTACTTC
CASSLGQSYEQYF
>TRBJ2-3|.|TRBV7-3|few
TGTGCCAGCAGCGTCGACAGAACTAGCACAGATACGCAGTATTTT
CASSVDRTSTDTQYF
>TRBJ1-1|TRBD1|TRBV19|.
TGTGCCAGTAGTCCCGGGACAGAAATTTTTATTTTTTACTTT
CASSPGTEIFIFYF
>TRBJ1-1|.|TRBV5-1|.
TGCGCCAGCAGCTTTGAGGGGAACACTGAAGCTTTCTTT
CASSFEGNTEAFF
>TRBJ2-3|.|TRBV6-5|.
TGTGCCAGCAGCCAAACAGATACGCAGTATTTT
CASSQTDTQYF
>TRBJ1-2|.|TRBV5-1|.
TGCGCCAGCAGCTTGCCCCAGGGAGGGTATGGCTACACCTTC
CASSLPQGGYGYTF
>TRBJ2-1|.|TRBV2|.
TGTGCCACCTCCATCGGGGCTTACAATGAGCAGTTCTTC
CATSIGAYNEQFF
>TRBJ1-2|.|TRBV6-1|.
TGTGCCAGCAGTGAAGCGCTACTTGGACAAAGCTATGGCTACACCTTC
CASSEALLGQSYGYTF